Presented here are 8 T cell receptor beta chains from one specimen sequenced in a study of blood T cell repertoires in COVID-19. TCRdb's copy holds only in-frame clones and misses some; the assay was immunoSEQ multiplex PCR. The data contain a few hundred thousand clones, 75% to 85% of them singletons. Sequencing used peripheral blood. The receptors here all came from a human donor in a cohort sampled during active COVID-19.

The rearrangement uses TRBV6-5 and TRBJ1-5; D is ambiguous. Germline CDR1 is MNHEY and CDR2 is SVGAGI. The V end was cut by 7 bases, the J end by 9 bases, with 19 bases between. CDR3 length equals 14 residues. CDR3 DNA sequence: TGTGCCAGCATCAACCAGGCTGTTGATGGGCCCCAGCATTTT. Encoded protein: CASINQAVDGPQHF.

J is TRBJ2-7 and V is TRBV10-3, with 9 bases that match TRBD1. J gave up 2 bases and V 6 bases, and 2 bases lay outside the gene matches. The CDR3 contains 13 residues. Germline loops: CDR1 ENHRY, CDR2 SYGVKD. DNA of the CDR3: TGTGCCATCAGGGGGACAGGGCCCTACGAGCAGTACTTC. This gives the protein CAIRGTGPYEQYF.

The chain uses TRBV30 and TRBJ1-2; D is possibly TRBD1 (5 bases). Germline CDR1 and CDR2: GTSNPN and SVGIG (reference sequence). V was trimmed by 5 bases and J by 4 bases, leaving 20 bases between them. The CDR3 covers 15 residues. CDR3: CAWLGWGGGTYGYTF. CDR3 coding DNA: TGTGCCTGGTTAGGTTGGGGGGGAGGCACCTATGGCTACACCTTC.

Here the CDR3 DNA reads TGTGCCAGCAGCTACCGGACTAGCGGGGGGCCAGATACGCAGTATTTT. This encodes CASSYRTSGGPDTQYF. The chain joins TRBV5-5 to TRBJ2-3, with 14 bases lining up with TRBD2. With V trimmed by 3 bases and J by 4 bases, 4 bases remained unmatched. CDR3 length: 16 residues. The germline V gene has CDR1 SGHKS and CDR2 YYEKEE (reference sequence).

This clone has only one observation. This chain joins TRBV5-1 and TRBJ2-2; D unresolved. CDR1 SGHRS and CDR2 YFSETQ come from the germline V gene. The CDR3 length is 16 residues. V lost 4 bases, J lost 0 bases, and 13 bases lay in between. The chain's CDR3 is CASSQAQVANTGELFF. CDR3 bases: TGCGCCAGCAGCCAGGCCCAGGTGGCGAACACCGGGGAGCTGTTTTTT.

The rearrangement links TRBV18 to TRBJ1-4; D possibly corresponds to TRBD1 (6 bases). With 5 bases removed from V and 3 bases from J, the gap between germline ends came to 13 bases. The CDR3 totals 15 residues. CDR1 is KGHSH and CDR2 is LQKENI in the germline V gene. The CDR3 here is CASSRGSSANEKLFF. Here the CDR3 DNA reads TGTGCCAGCTCAAGGGGGAGCAGTGCTAATGAAAAACTGTTTTTT. Variable domain in full (rest from reference TRBV18 and TRBJ1-4): NAGVMQNPRHLVRRRGQEARLRCSPMKGHSHVYWYRQLPEEGLKFMVYLQKENIIDESGMPKERFSAEFPKEGPSILRIQQVVRGDSAAYFCASSRGSSANEKLFFGSGTQLSVL.

The rearrangement joins TRBV5-1 to TRBJ2-3; 9 bases line up with TRBD2. The CDR3 is 16 amino acids. Germline loops: CDR1 SGHRS, CDR2 YFSETQ. The junction had 12 bases not matched to a gene; V was cut back by 3 bases and J by 7 bases. The CDR3 sequence is CASSSLAGDGTNTQYF. CDR3 coding DNA: TGCGCCAGCAGCTCACTAGCGGGCGATGGCACGAATACGCAGTATTTT.

The V and J genes are TRBV29-1 and TRBJ2-5, with 7 bases lining up with TRBD2. The J segment lost 2 bases and the V segment lost 3 bases, leaving 3 bases of the junction unmatched. This CDR3 comprises 13 residues. Germline CDR1 is SQVTM and CDR2 is ANQGSEA. CDR3 in DNA: TGCAGCGTTGAGGGGGGGGGACAAGAGACCCAGTACTTC. Protein: CSVEGGGQETQYF.